The 21 T cell receptor beta chains below all came from one sample that was sequenced in a study of T cells in Graves' hyperthyroidism and ophthalmopathy (dated by TCRdb to 2018 to 2020). The library was prepared using multiplex PCR. Sequencing was carried out with an Illumina HiSeq 2000. The TCR beta CDR3 regions were amplified from the RNA transcripts. For the first round of RT-PCR on the TCR CDR3, the HTBI primer set was used together with the Qiagen OneStep RT-PCR kit. TCRdb handled the public reads itself, with Q25 trimming in fastp and clone calling in MiXCR, and kept productive beta chains. Each entry merges the rows of one CDR3 protein and shows their most common DNA and genes. The sample table holds some 270,000 distinct CDR3 sequences, of which roughly 15% were seen once. Jointly, the top ten make up less than 8% of the sample. The sequenced sample consisted of blood. These receptors all stem from a woman in her forties with Graves' hyperthyroidism.

The CDR3, as DNA: TGTGCCAGCAGCTCATACCGGGACAGTAGGGCTGGCTACACCTTC. It codes for CASSSYRDSRAGYTF. J is TRBJ1-2 and V is TRBV7-9; TRBD1 matches 7 bases. With 4 bases clipped from V and 7 bases from J, the junction kept 12 bases outside the gene matches. The CDR3 covers 15 residues. The germline V gene encodes CDR1 SEHNR and CDR2 FQNEAQ (reference sequence).

There are many counts of this clonotype. The J gene is TRBJ1-1, the V gene TRBV6-1; a possible D gene is TRBD1 (5 bases). This CDR3 has 15 amino acids. Trimming removed 3 bases at V and 1 base at J, with 12 bases between. Per the germline V gene, CDR1 is MNHNS and CDR2 is SASEGT. CDR3 sequence reads: CASSETQGPNTEAFF. CDR3 DNA: TGTGCCAGCAGTGAGACCCAGGGACCGAACACTGAAGCTTTCTTT.

In this sample, this clonotype turned up many times. The rearrangement uses TRBV6-1 and TRBJ1-6; 8 bases line up with TRBD1. V gave up 9 bases and J gave up 2 bases; unmatched junction bases: 3. The CDR3 spans 14 residues. The germline V gene encodes CDR1 MNHNS and CDR2 SASEGT. In DNA form, the CDR3 reads TGTGCCAGTGGACAGGGAGCCTATAATTCACCCCTCCACTTT. Translation: CASGQGAYNSPLHF.

This clonotype was detected only a few times. The V and J genes are TRBV4-2 and TRBJ2-5, with 13 bases identical to TRBD2. Looked up from germline, CDR1 is LGHNA and CDR2 is YNFKEQ. CDR3 length: 15 residues. V was pared by 4 bases and J by 3 bases, with 2 bases of the junction left unmatched. The CDR3 region is CASSPGLAGEETQYF. As DNA, the CDR3 is TGTGCCAGCAGCCCCGGACTAGCGGGAGAAGAGACCCAGTACTTC.

In this sample, this clonotype turned up many times. The V gene is TRBV28, the J gene TRBJ2-2; possibly TRBD1 or TRBD2 for D (6 bases each). The CDR3 length is 18 residues. V dropped 3 bases and J dropped 0 bases, with 17 bases sitting between them. CDR1 MDHEN and CDR2 SYDVKM come from the germline V gene. Written as DNA, the CDR3 is TGTGCCAGCAGTTTCCCGACCCTCGGGGGCGCGAACACCGGGGAGCTGTTTTTT. Protein sequence: CASSFPTLGGANTGELFF.

The chain has TRBV6-1 and TRBJ2-2; 7 bases agree with TRBD2. Losses at the gene ends were 6 bases for V and 4 bases for J; bases not matched to a gene: 14. The CDR3 is made up of 17 amino acids. CDR1 is MNHNS and CDR2 is SASEGT in the germline V gene. The CDR3 reads CASRPSPGERGTGELFF. In DNA, the CDR3 is TGTGCCAGCAGACCCTCTCCGGGAGAGCGGGGCACCGGGGAGCTGTTTTTT.

Ten or more counts support this clonotype. This chain connects TRBV4-2 to TRBJ1-1, with D possibly TRBD1 on 5 matching bases. From germline, CDR1 is LGHNA and CDR2 YNFKEQ. The CDR3 extends over 15 amino acids. Trimming stripped 0 bases from V and 3 bases from J, with 11 bases between. CDR3 DNA sequence: TGTGCCAGCAGCCAAGACTGGGGGGTAGACACTGAAGCTTTCTTT. It translates to CASSQDWGVDTEAFF.

This clonotype was seen ten or more times. The chain is built from TRBV27 and TRBJ1-5, with TRBD1 matching 8 bases. J lost 0 bases, V lost 5 bases, and 9 bases had no gene match. This CDR3 comprises 17 residues. Germline V CDR1 and CDR2: MNHEY, SMNVEV (reference sequence). The CDR3 is CASSTGGQPYSNQPQHF. CDR3 nucleotides: TGTGCCAGCAGTACAGGGGGTCAGCCCTATAGCAATCAGCCCCAGCATTTT.

Many counts were recorded for this clonotype. This chain links TRBV7-2 with TRBJ2-3, with 9 bases fitting TRBD2. Germline CDR1 reads SGHTA; CDR2 reads FQGNSA. The V and J ends lost 5 bases and 4 bases, in that order; junction bases with no gene match: 7. The CDR3 runs 15 residues. CDR3 bases: TGTGCCAGCAGCCCGGGACTAGCTGGGCCAGATACGCAGTATTTT. Translating gives CASSPGLAGPDTQYF.

Many counts were recorded for this clonotype. The chain is built from TRBV3-1 and TRBJ2-7, with 8 bases matching TRBD2. Germline loops: CDR1 LGHDT, CDR2 YNNKEL (reference sequence). V dropped 1 base and J dropped 2; count of bases not matched to a gene: 7. The CDR3 totals 16 residues. CDR3 in amino acids: CASSQAGREGAYEQYF. CDR3 sequence (DNA): TGTGCCAGCAGCCAAGCCGGACGGGAGGGTGCCTACGAGCAGTACTTC.

This clonotype was recorded many times. This chain connects TRBV7-9 to TRBJ2-3; 11 bases align to TRBD2. The V segment lost 1 base and the J segment 0 bases; nucleotides outside the gene matches: 3. The CDR3 loop spans 17 amino acids. Germline CDR1 is SEHNR and CDR2 is FQNEAQ (reference sequence). Here the CDR3 DNA reads TGTGCCAGCAGCTTAGGACTAGCGGGGACTAGCACAGATACGCAGTATTTT. Encoded protein: CASSLGLAGTSTDTQYF.

This clonotype was found many times. The chain employs TRBV5-6 and TRBJ1-6; D possibly corresponds to TRBD1 (5 bases). V lost 4 bases and J lost 7, with 12 bases in between. CDR1 and CDR2 (germline): SGHDT, YYEEEE. The CDR3 length is 14 residues. CDR3 amino acids: CASSPGRANSPLHF. The CDR3 bases are TGTGCCAGCAGCCCGGGCAGGGCCAATTCACCCCTCCACTTT. Drawing the rest from reference TRBV5-6 and TRBJ1-6, the complete variable domain is DAGVTQSPTHLIKTRGQQVTLRCSPKSGHDTVSWYQQALGQGPQFIFQYYEEEERQRGNFPDRFSGHQFPNYSSELNVNALLLGDSALYLCASSPGRANSPLHFGNGTRLTVT.

This clonotype was counted ten times or more. V and J are TRBV13 and TRBJ2-5; D perhaps matches TRBD2 (6 bases). Deletions cut 5 bases from V and 5 bases from J, with 27 bases between. The CDR3 length is 18 residues. Germline lookup yields CDR1 PRHDT and CDR2 FYEKMQ (reference sequence). CDR3 residues: CASSLLIKEGRRDETQYF. The CDR3, as DNA: TGTGCCAGCAGCCTTTTAATTAAGGAAGGGCGGAGGGATGAGACCCAGTACTTC. The full variable domain, with the rest looked up from reference TRBV13 and TRBJ2-5, is AAGVIQSPRHLIKEKRETATLKCYPIPRHDTVYWYQQGPGQDPQFLISFYEKMQSDKGSIPDRFSAQQFSDYHSELNMSSLELGDSALYFCASSLLIKEGRRDETQYFGPGTRLLVL.

Ten or more counts support this clonotype. The rearrangement links TRBV28 to TRBJ2-7; 9 bases map to TRBD1. The CDR3 covers 17 residues. Germline V gene data show CDR1 as MDHEN and CDR2 as SYDVKM. The V segment lost 6 bases and the J segment 2 bases; nucleotides outside the gene matches: 14. CDR3 nucleotides: TGTGCCAGCAGACCAGATACAGGGGGCAAGGGACCCTACGAGCAGTACTTC. Protein sequence: CASRPDTGGKGPYEQYF.

This clonotype was observed many times. The chain is built from TRBV28 and TRBJ2-7, with 9 nucleotides matching TRBD2. The germline V gene has CDR1 MDHEN and CDR2 SYDVKM. CDR3 length equals 15 residues. The J segment lost 5 bases and the V segment lost 3 bases, leaving 8 bases of the junction unmatched. CDR3 DNA sequence: TGTGCCAGCAGTTTCGGGGCTAGCGGGAACCACGAGCAGTACTTC. Residues: CASSFGASGNHEQYF.

The chain couples TRBV20-1 to TRBJ2-5, with D possibly being TRBD1 (6 bases). V dropped 3 bases and J dropped 5 bases, with 13 bases sitting between them. Germline lookup yields CDR1 DFQATT and CDR2 SNEGSKA (reference sequence). CDR3 length equals 13 residues. CDR3 in amino acids: CSARYRVGETQYF. In nucleotides, the CDR3 is TGCAGTGCTAGGTACAGGGTAGGTGAGACCCAGTACTTC.

Only a few counts were recorded for this clonotype. V and J are TRBV28 and TRBJ1-6; D is uncertain. CDR1 and CDR2 (germline): MDHEN, SYDVKM. The CDR3 has 14 amino acids. Trimming shortened V by 2 bases and J by 5 bases, and 7 bases separated the two germline ends. The CDR3 loop reads CASSLVTDNSPLHF. The CDR3 nucleotides read TGTGCCAGCAGTTTAGTTACAGATAATTCACCCCTCCACTTT. Full variable domain (missing parts from reference TRBV28 and TRBJ1-6): DVKVTQSSRYLVKRTGEKVFLECVQDMDHENMFWYRQDPGLGLRLIYFSYDVKMKEKGDIPEGYSVSREKKERFSLILESASTNQTSMYLCASSLVTDNSPLHFGNGTRLTVT.

Details on this clonotype: The limits of the CDR3 on the DNA are not certain, so only TCRdb's listed CDR3 is given. The V call is TRBV7-2, the J call TRBJ2-5; the D segment call TRBD2 is taken from the table without a DNA check. The CDR3 region is 19 residues in length, termini included. Germline loops: CDR1 SGHTA, CDR2 FQGNSA. The CDR3 loop reads CASSFYICSVTSAQETQYF.

The chain couples TRBV19 to TRBJ1-5, with 7 bases fitting TRBD1. The CDR3 is 15 amino acids. V lost 4 bases and J lost 6; bases outside the gene matches: 9. CDR1 is LNHDA, CDR2 SQIVND, per germline (reference sequence). The CDR3 is CASSRQGLSGQPQHF. The CDR3 DNA reads TGTGCCAGTAGTAGACAGGGACTAAGTGGTCAGCCCCAGCATTTT.

This clonotype was detected many times. The J gene is TRBJ2-7, the V gene TRBV29-1; D is possibly TRBD1 or TRBD2 (6 bases each). V lost 3 bases and J 5 bases, leaving 17 bases between the germline ends. CDR3 length: 14 amino acids. Germline V gene data show CDR1 as SQVTM and CDR2 as ANQGSEA. The CDR3 region is CSVEPGEGGDEQYF. DNA for the CDR3: TGCAGCGTTGAGCCGGGAGAGGGGGGAGACGAGCAGTACTTC.

Ten or more counts support this clonotype. The chain carries TRBV27 and TRBJ2-4; TRBD1 agrees at 9 bases. CDR3 length equals 17 residues. CDR1 is MNHEY and CDR2 is SMNVEV in the germline V gene (reference sequence). After removal of 5 bases from V and 1 base from J, the junction contained 9 bases not matched to a gene. The CDR3 sequence: CASSIAGTGSAKNIQYF. CDR3 sequence (DNA): TGTGCCAGCAGTATAGCCGGGACAGGGTCGGCCAAAAACATTCAGTACTTC.